Below are 14 T cell receptor beta chains sequenced from a single sample in a study of CD8+ T cells in alopecia areata. Following extraction, RNA underwent reverse transcription to cDNA, which served as the sequencing template. Clones were read by immunoSEQ multiplex PCR, and TCRdb kept only the in-frame ones, dropping some. The data hold about 140,000 clones, with about 88% observed a single time. As to treatment: oral pan-JAK inhibitor, 5-10 mg twice daily. This sample comprised CD8+ T cells sorted from blood, obtained at week 4, from a patient treated with tofacitinib. These receptor sequences come from a human donor with alopecia areata.

This rearrangement joins TRBV5-1 to TRBJ1-5, with 9 bases that match TRBD1. The CDR3 length is 15 residues. Germline values: CDR1 SGHRS, CDR2 YFSETQ. With V trimmed by 3 bases and J by 1 base, 2 bases remained unmatched. The CDR3 sequence is CASSWGTGSNQPQHF. DNA of the CDR3: TGCGCCAGCAGCTGGGGGACAGGGAGCAATCAGCCCCAGCATTTT.

The rearrangement joins TRBV27 to TRBJ2-2; D gene unclear. The CDR3 is 13 amino acids. The ends were cut back, 3 bases at V and 3 bases at J, with 5 bases in the middle. CDR1 is MNHEY and CDR2 is SMNVEV in the germline V gene (reference sequence). DNA for the CDR3: TGTGCCAGCAGTTTTCTGGACACCGGGGAGCTGTTTTTT. Its protein product is CASSFLDTGELFF.

The CDR3 loop reads CASSFMAGHRGDTQYF. CDR3 coding DNA: TGTGCCAGCAGTTTTATGGCGGGGCACCGGGGAGATACGCAGTATTTT. This chain uses TRBV27 with TRBJ2-3, with D perhaps matching TRBD2 (6 bases). The germline V gene encodes CDR1 MNHEY and CDR2 SMNVEV (reference sequence). This CDR3 region has 16 residues. Deletions cut 3 bases from V and 5 bases from J, with 18 bases between.

V usage is TRBV19 and J usage is TRBJ2-2; 12 nucleotides match TRBD2. V was clipped by 5 bases and J by 3 bases; unmatched bases: 1. The CDR3 extends over 15 amino acids. Germline CDR1 LNHDA, CDR2 SQIVND (reference sequence). The CDR3 sequence is CASSPSGRDTGELFF. The CDR3 coding sequence is TGTGCCAGTAGTCCTAGCGGGAGGGACACCGGGGAGCTGTTTTTT.

This clone was seen a handful of times. The J gene is TRBJ2-7, the V gene TRBV6-4; maybe TRBD1 (6 bases). The CDR3 is made up of 13 amino acids. Trimming removed 3 bases from V and 3 bases from J, with 9 bases in between. Looked up from germline, CDR1 is MRHNA and CDR2 is SNTAGT. The CDR3 coding sequence is TGTGCCAGCAGTGAGTTACAGGGCTACGAGCAGTACTTC. It translates to CASSELQGYEQYF.

The chain links TRBV6-7 to TRBJ2-2; 7 bases align to TRBD2. TRBV6-7 is marked as an open reading frame, function uncertain. The CDR3 has 24 amino acids. Trimming cost V 1 base and J 2 bases; bases outside gene matches: 28. The CDR3 sequence: CASSYLWGEHRRETLGVNTGELFF. The CDR3 region has the DNA TGTGCCAGCAGTTACTTGTGGGGAGAACATCGGCGGGAGACACTAGGGGTCAACACCGGGGAGCTGTTTTTT.

The rearrangement links TRBV27 to TRBJ2-1, with D possibly matching TRBD1 (6 bases). CDR3 length: 16 residues. CDR1 and CDR2 from the germline V gene are MNHEY and SMNVEV (reference sequence). V was cut by 2 bases and J by 2 bases, with 13 bases left in between. The CDR3 DNA sequence: TGTGCCAGCAGTTTAGGGGGCCCAACGGCCTACAATGAGCAGTTCTTC. Protein sequence: CASSLGGPTAYNEQFF.

This clone was seen just once. This sequence joins TRBV5-6 and TRBJ1-1, with unresolved D. This CDR3 contains 11 residues. Germline CDR1 SGHDT, CDR2 YYEEEE. V shed 0 bases and J shed 7 bases, with 4 bases lying between them. The CDR3 is CASSLVDEAFF. The CDR3 DNA reads TGTGCCAGCAGCTTGGTTGATGAAGCTTTCTTT.

Here the CDR3 reads CASSQVGSQEGQHF. CDR3 in DNA: TGCGCCAGCAGCCAAGTCGGCAGTCAGGAAGGGCAGCATTTT. The chain links TRBV4-1 to TRBJ1-5; no clear D. Germline lookup yields CDR1 MGHRA and CDR2 YSYEKL. Trimming left V 1 base short and J 13 bases short, with 17 bases between. This CDR3 contains 14 residues.

V and J are TRBV29-1 and TRBJ1-1, with TRBD1 matching over 8 bases. Germline V gene data show CDR1 as SQVTM and CDR2 as ANQGSEA. The CDR3 spans 15 residues. Trimming removed 2 bases from V and 0 bases from J; junction bases left unmatched: 5. In DNA form, the CDR3 reads TGCAGCGTTGAACAGGGGGCGGCAATGAACACTGAAGCTTTCTTT. Translated, it gives CSVEQGAAMNTEAFF.

This chain uses TRBV6-6 with TRBJ2-1; D may be TRBD1 or TRBD2 (5 bases each). Trimming took off 7 bases at V and 6 bases at J, with 22 bases between the two ends. CDR1 is MNHNY, CDR2 SVGAGI, per germline (reference sequence). This CDR3 region has 16 residues. CDR3 DNA sequence: TGTGCCAGCAATCCCCTAAGAGGGCCCCAGGGCAATGAGCAGTTCTTC. Residues: CASNPLRGPQGNEQFF.

The chain carries TRBV23-1 and TRBJ1-1; D gene uncertain. TRBV23-1 is identified as an open reading frame with a role that is uncertain. This CDR3 has 13 amino acids. The V gene lost 7 bases and the J gene lost 5 bases, with 14 bases spanning the gap. The CDR3 DNA reads TGCGCCAGCAAGATGGGGATGGGGACTGAAGCTTTCTTT. As protein: CASKMGMGTEAFF.

The chain joins TRBV5-1 to TRBJ2-7; TRBD2 might be the D (6 bases). The V and J ends lost 2 bases and 3 bases respectively, with 21 bases between them. The CDR3 runs 17 residues. Germline CDR1 SGHRS, CDR2 YFSETQ. The DNA of the CDR3 is TGCGCCAGCAGCTTATATATCGCCGAGGGGAGGATCTACGAGCAGTACTTC. Translated, it gives CASSLYIAEGRIYEQYF.

The V call is TRBV30, the J call TRBJ1-1; 7 bases match TRBD1. Germline V CDR1 and CDR2: GTSNPN, SVGIG (reference sequence). J lost 6 bases, V lost 5 bases, and 6 bases had no gene match. CDR3 length: 12 residues. CDR3 sequence reads: CAWVGQKPEAFF. CDR3 nucleotides: TGTGCCTGGGTGGGACAGAAACCTGAAGCTTTCTTT. The variable domain in full, completed from reference TRBV30 and TRBJ1-1, reads SQTIHQWPATLVQPVGSPLSLECTVEGTSNPNLYWYRQAAGRGLQLLFYSVGIGQISSEVPQNLSASRPQDRQFILSSKKLLLSDSGFYLCAWVGQKPEAFFGQGTRLTVV.